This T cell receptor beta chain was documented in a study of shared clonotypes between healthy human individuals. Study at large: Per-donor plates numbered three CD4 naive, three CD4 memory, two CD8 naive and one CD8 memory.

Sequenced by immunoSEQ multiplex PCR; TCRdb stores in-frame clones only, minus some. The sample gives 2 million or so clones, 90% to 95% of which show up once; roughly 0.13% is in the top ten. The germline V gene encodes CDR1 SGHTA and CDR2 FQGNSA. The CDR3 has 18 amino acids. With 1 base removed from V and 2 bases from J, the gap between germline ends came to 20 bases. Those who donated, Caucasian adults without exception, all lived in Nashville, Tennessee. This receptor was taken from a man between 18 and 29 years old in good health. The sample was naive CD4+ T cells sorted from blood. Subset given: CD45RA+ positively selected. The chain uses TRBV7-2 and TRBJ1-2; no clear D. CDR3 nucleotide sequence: TGTGCCAGCAGCTTAGTTGCGGGAACAGCCTCAGGCAACTATGGCTACACCTTC. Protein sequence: CASSLVAGTASGNYGYTF.